This T cell receptor beta chain is from a study of beta chain features in type 1 diabetes. Study summary: The study examined about 100 million sorted cells across all samples.

The study's findings and limits: A moderate, significant TCRB CDR3 shortening appeared in type 1 diabetes across four CD4+ subsets.

Germline V gene sequence: CDR1 LNHNV, CDR2 YYDKDF (reference sequence). CDR3 length equals 12 residues. V was shortened by 3 bases and J by 6 bases, with 8 bases between the two germline ends. This clone was seen more than once but under ten times. Its matching antigen is unknown. Every isolated RNA sample was fully reverse transcribed, so sequencing captured expressed TCRB transcripts. Data came from immunoSEQ multiplex PCR; TCRdb stores just in-frame clones and leaves some out. The table shows 350,000 to 450,000 clones, with around 13% occurring only once. The receptor was derived from a woman younger than 35 with type 1 diabetes. The chain employs TRBV15 and TRBJ2-5; weak D call: TRBD2 (7 bases). Sequenced material: naive CD4+ T cells from blood. Written as DNA, the CDR3 is TGTGCCACCAGCAGGGGGGGGCAGACCCAGTACTTC. This gives the protein CATSRGGQTQYF. The full variable domain, completed using reference TRBV15 and TRBJ2-5, is DAMVIQNPRYQVTQFGKPVTLSCSQTLNHNVMYWYQQKSSQAPKLLFHYYDKDFNNEADTPDNFQSRRPNTSFCFLDIRSPGLGDTAMYLCATSRGGQTQYFGPGTRLLVL.